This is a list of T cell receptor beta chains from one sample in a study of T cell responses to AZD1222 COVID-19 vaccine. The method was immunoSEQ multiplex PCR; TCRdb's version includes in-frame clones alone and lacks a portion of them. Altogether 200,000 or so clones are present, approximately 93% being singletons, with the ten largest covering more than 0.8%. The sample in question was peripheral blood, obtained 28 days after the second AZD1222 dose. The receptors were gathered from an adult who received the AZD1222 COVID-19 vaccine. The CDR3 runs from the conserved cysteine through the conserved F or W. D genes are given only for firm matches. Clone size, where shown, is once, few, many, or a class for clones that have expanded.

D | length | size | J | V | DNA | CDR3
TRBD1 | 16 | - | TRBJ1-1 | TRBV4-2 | TGTGCCAGCAGCAAGATGGAGGGAGGGGGCAAAGGGGAAGCTTTCTTT | CASSKMEGGGKGEAFF
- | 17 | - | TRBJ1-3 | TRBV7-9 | TGTGCCAGCAGCTTCCGGGACAAGCCCGACTCTGGAAACACCATATATTTT | CASSFRDKPDSGNTIYF
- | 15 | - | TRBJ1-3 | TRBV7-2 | TGTGCCAGCAGACCCCAATCCCACTCTGGAAACACCATATATTTT | CASRPQSHSGNTIYF
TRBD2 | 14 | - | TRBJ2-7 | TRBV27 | TGTGCCAGCAGGGCTAGCGGGGGGACCTACGAGCAGTACTTC | CASRASGGTYEQYF
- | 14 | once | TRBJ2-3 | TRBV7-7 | TGTGCCAGCAGCTTTGGGGGGGCGGGAGATACGCAGTATTTT | CASSFGGAGDTQYF
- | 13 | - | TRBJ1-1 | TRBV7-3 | TGTGCCAGCAGCTTTCTGGATAACACTGAAGCTTTCTTT | CASSFLDNTEAFF
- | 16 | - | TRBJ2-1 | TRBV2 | TGTGCCAGCAGTGAAGCCACGGGACACTCCTACAATGAGCAGTTCTTC | CASSEATGHSYNEQFF
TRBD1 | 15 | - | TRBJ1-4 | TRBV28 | TGTGCCAGCACCGTCGGCGGACAGGGGAATGAAAAACTGTTTTTT | CASTVGGQGNEKLFF
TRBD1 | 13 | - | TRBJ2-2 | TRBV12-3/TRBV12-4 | TGTGCCAGCGACCAGGGGGCAAACGGGGAGCTGTTTTTT | CASDQGANGELFF
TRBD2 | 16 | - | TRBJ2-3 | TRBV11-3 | TGTGCCAGCAGCTGGGGACTAGCGGGGGGACCAGATACGCAGTATTTT | CASSWGLAGGPDTQYF